The rows below give T cell receptor beta chains drawn from one sample of a study of T-cell memory formation after mild COVID-19. TCRdb itself ran the 5' RACE reads through MiXCR, one entry per CDR3 protein. The profile covers some 300,000 distinct CDR3 sequences, with approximately 19% appearing a single time and roughly 21% taken by the ten largest. Sequencing input: PBMCs or a T cell subset sorted from them (not recorded which). The receptors were sampled from a man younger than 30 who had mild COVID-19 (a few samples of this study predate the infection). Cell type and time point are not known. Both conserved end residues are part of each CDR3. D genes are given only for firm matches. For some rows the clone size is stated as once, few or many, or as a class when expanded; others skip it.

V: TRBV20-1
J: TRBJ2-1
D: TRBD2
size: few
DNA: TGCAGTGCTAGGGCGGGACTAGCGGGGGGGCCCTTGAATGAGCAGTTCTTC
CDR3: CSARAGLAGGPLNEQFF

V: TRBV30
J: TRBJ2-5
D: TRBD2
size: few
DNA: TGTGCCTGGAGTGTCGGGACTAGTAATCAAGAGACCCAGTACTTC
CDR3: CAWSVGTSNQETQYF

V: TRBV5-1
J: TRBJ2-3
D: TRBD2
size: few
DNA: TGCGCCAGCAGCTTGTCCCCTAGCGGGGGGGTAGATACGCAGTATTTT
CDR3: CASSLSPSGGVDTQYF

V: TRBV5-1
J: TRBJ2-2
D: .
size: many
DNA: TGCGCCAGCAGCCGGGACCTATCCGCCGGGGAGCTGTTTTTT
CDR3: CASSRDLSAGELFF

V: TRBV7-8
J: TRBJ2-1
D: TRBD2
size: .
DNA: TGTGCCAGCAGCCCGCCGACTAGCGGGGGTTACAATGAGCAGTTCTTC
CDR3: CASSPPTSGGYNEQFF

V: TRBV4-3
J: TRBJ1-1
D: .
size: .
DNA: TGCGCCAGCAGCTCAACCGGCACGATTACAGGGAAATCTGAAGCTTTCTTT
CDR3: CASSSTGTITGKSEAFF

V: TRBV24-1
J: TRBJ2-1
D: TRBD1
size: many
DNA: TGTGCCACCAGTGCAACCGACAGGGACAGTGAGCAGTTCTTC
CDR3: CATSATDRDSEQFF

V: TRBV24-1
J: TRBJ2-3
D: .
size: few
DNA: TGTGCCACCAGTGATTTGCAGGGAGACACAGATACGCAGTATTTT
CDR3: CATSDLQGDTDTQYF

V: TRBV5-1
J: TRBJ1-4
D: TRBD1
size: .
DNA: TGCGCCAGCAGCTCCTCCGGCGACAGGGAGGGAAAACTGTTTTTT
CDR3: CASSSSGDREGKLFF

V: TRBV7-9
J: TRBJ1-5
D: .
size: .
DNA: TGTGCCAGCAGTACGACACATAGCAATCAGCCCCAGCATTTT
CDR3: CASSTTHSNQPQHF

V: TRBV19
J: TRBJ2-7
D: TRBD1
size: many
DNA: TGTGCCAGTAACACCGGACAGGGGACCCACGAGCAGTACTTC
CDR3: CASNTGQGTHEQYF

V: TRBV12-3/TRBV12-4
J: TRBJ2-1
D: .
size: few
DNA: TGTGCCAGCAGTCACCACAATGAGCAGTTCTTC
CDR3: CASSHHNEQFF

V: TRBV5-5
J: TRBJ2-5
D: .
size: .
DNA: TGTGCCAGCAGGGCGTCAGAGACCCAGTACTTC
CDR3: CASRASETQYF

V: TRBV4-2
J: TRBJ2-2
D: .
size: few
DNA: TGTGCCAGCAGCCAAATCACGGGGGCGAACACCGGGGAGCTGTTTTTT
CDR3: CASSQITGANTGELFF

V: TRBV7-2
J: TRBJ1-3
D: .
size: .
DNA: TGTGCCAGCAGCTTACTGGGGAGAAACACCATATATTTT
CDR3: CASSLLGRNTIYF

V: TRBV6-5
J: TRBJ1-1
D: .
size: .
DNA: TGTGCCAGCAGTTATATCGGGAACACTGAAGCTTTCTTT
CDR3: CASSYIGNTEAFF

V: TRBV7-2
J: TRBJ2-1
D: .
size: few
DNA: TGTGCCAGCAGCTTGGCGACTAGTCCCCCCAGCAATGAGCAGTTCTTC
CDR3: CASSLATSPPSNEQFF

V: TRBV7-9
J: TRBJ2-5
D: .
size: .
DNA: TGTGCCAGCAGCTTAGTCGCTGTCGCCAGACTGCAAGAGACCCAGTACTTC
CDR3: CASSLVAVARLQETQYF